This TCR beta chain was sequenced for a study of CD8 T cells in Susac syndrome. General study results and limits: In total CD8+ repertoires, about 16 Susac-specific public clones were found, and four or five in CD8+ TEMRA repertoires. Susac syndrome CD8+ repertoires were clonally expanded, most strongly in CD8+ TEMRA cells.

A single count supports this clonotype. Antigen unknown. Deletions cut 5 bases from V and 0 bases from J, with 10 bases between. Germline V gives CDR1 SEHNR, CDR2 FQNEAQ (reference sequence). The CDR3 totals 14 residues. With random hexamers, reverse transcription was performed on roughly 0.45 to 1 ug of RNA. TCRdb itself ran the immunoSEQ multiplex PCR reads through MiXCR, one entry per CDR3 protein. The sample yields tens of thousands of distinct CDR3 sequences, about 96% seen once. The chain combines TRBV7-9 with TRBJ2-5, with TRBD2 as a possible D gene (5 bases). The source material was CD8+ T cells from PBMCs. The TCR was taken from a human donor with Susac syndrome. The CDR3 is CASSEREYQETQYF. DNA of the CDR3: TGTGCCAGCAGCGAAAGGGAGTACCAAGAGACCCAGTACTTC.